The next 28 T cell receptor beta chains were all read from a single sample in a study of cytomegalovirus exposure and HLA in healthy donors. The PCR ran on 60 Vbeta and 13 Jbeta primers. The repertoire was sequenced with immunoSEQ multiplex PCR; TCRdb's copy has only in-frame clones and lacks some. In the table there are 98,000 or so clones, around 79% of which are singletons. Source material: PBMCs. The source of these receptors is a man aged 55 to 70 in good health and CMV-seropositive.

J is TRBJ1-1 and V is TRBV25-1; D is perhaps TRBD1 (5 bases). This CDR3 is 16 amino acids long. Germline CDR1 and CDR2: MGHDK and SYGVNS. Between the trimmed V and J ends, which lost 6 bases and 3 bases, there was a span of 20 bases. The CDR3 bases are TGTGCCAGCAGGCTCGACAGAGAGCCAGGATACACTGAAGCTTTCTTT. Its translation is CASRLDREPGYTEAFF. Together with reference TRBV25-1 and TRBJ1-1, the CDR3 gives the full variable domain: EADIYQTPRYLVIGTGKKITLECSQTMGHDKMYWYQQDPGMELHLIHYSYGVNSTEKGDLSSESTVSRIRTEHFPLTLESARPSHTSQYLCASRLDREPGYTEAFFGQGTRLTVV.

This rearrangement joins TRBV5-4 to TRBJ1-1, with D unresolved. CDR3 size: 12 residues. With 5 bases removed from V and 3 bases from J, the gap between germline ends came to 8 bases. Germline assignment: CDR1 SGHNT and CDR2 YYREEE (reference sequence). The chain's CDR3 is CASSRTDTEAFF. CDR3 nucleotide sequence: TGTGCCAGCAGTCGTACGGACACTGAAGCTTTCTTT.

This chain connects TRBV19 to TRBJ2-5; tentatively, D is TRBD1 (6 bases). The better agreement between TRBJ2-7 and the DNA end casts doubt on the J call. The germline gives CDR1 LNHDA, CDR2 SQIVND (reference sequence). The CDR3 is 14 residues long. The CDR3, as DNA: TGTGCCATACACAGGGAGTGGGGCTCCTACGAGCAGTACTTC. Translating it yields CAIHREWGSYEQYF.

The chain has TRBV19 and TRBJ1-6, with 10 bases lining up with TRBD1. Germline CDR1 reads LNHDA; CDR2 reads SQIVND (reference sequence). Trimming removed 5 bases from V and 6 bases from J; junction bases left unmatched: 16. The CDR3 has 19 amino acids. In nucleotides, the CDR3 is TGTGCCAGTAGTTCACATCCCGGGACAGGGGCCGAGATTAATTCACCCCTCCACTTT. Residues: CASSSHPGTGAEINSPLHF. Full variable domain (missing parts from reference TRBV19 and TRBJ1-6): DGGITQSPKYLFRKEGQNVTLSCEQNLNHDAMYWYRQDPGQGLRLIYYSQIVNDFQKGDIAEGYSVSREKKESFPLTVTSAQKNPTAFYLCASSSHPGTGAEINSPLHFGNGTRLTVT.

V and J are TRBV7-2 and TRBJ2-6, with 7 bases fitting TRBD1. Germline V gene lookup returns CDR1 SGHTA and CDR2 FQGNSA. There are 17 residues in the CDR3. After removal of 6 bases from V and 0 bases from J, the junction contained 8 bases not matched to a gene. Here the CDR3 reads CASSRDSTSSGANVLTF. CDR3 nucleotides: TGTGCCAGCAGTCGGGACAGTACCTCCTCTGGGGCCAACGTCCTGACTTTC.

The chain couples TRBV9 to TRBJ2-5; 7 bases are shared with TRBD2. The CDR3 consists of 15 residues. Germline V gene data show CDR1 as SGDLS and CDR2 as YYNGEE. V lost 3 bases and J lost 4; bases outside the gene matches: 9. CDR3 in amino acids: CASSATPGGVETQYF. The CDR3 nucleotides read TGTGCCAGCAGCGCGACCCCGGGGGGTGTAGAGACCCAGTACTTC.

This chain uses TRBV9 with TRBJ2-7; 9 bases are a match to TRBD2. The CDR3 totals 17 residues. Germline V gene sequence: CDR1 SGDLS, CDR2 YYNGEE. V lost 0 bases to trimming and J lost 7 bases; unmatched junction nucleotides: 14. In DNA, the CDR3 is TGTGCCAGCAGCGTAGCTGCCATTTCGGCGGGGGGGCAGGAGCAGTACTTC. This codes for CASSVAAISAGGQEQYF.

J is TRBJ1-2 and V is TRBV6-5, with 12 bases matching TRBD1. This CDR3 contains 15 residues. After removal of 8 bases from V and 8 bases from J, the junction contained 12 bases not matched to a gene. Germline-derived CDR1 and CDR2 are MNHEY and SVGAGI. CDR3 sequence reads: CASRPGTGGGSGYTF. The DNA for the CDR3 is TGTGCCAGCCGCCCCGGGACAGGGGGCGGATCGGGCTACACCTTC.

The table lists this clone with a count of one. The rearrangement joins TRBV11-2 to TRBJ2-5; D might be TRBD1 (7 bases). Germline V gives CDR1 SGHAT, CDR2 FQNNGV. This CDR3 contains 14 residues. The V gene lost 3 bases and the J gene lost 4 bases, with 12 bases spanning the gap. The DNA of the CDR3 is TGTGCCAGCAGCTTTCTTCAGGGGGGAGAGACCCAGTACTTC. Amino acid sequence: CASSFLQGGETQYF.

The chain is built from TRBV19 and TRBJ1-2, with unresolved D. The germline gives CDR1 LNHDA, CDR2 SQIVND (reference sequence). The CDR3 has 12 amino acids. V was trimmed by 3 bases and J by 6 bases, leaving 8 bases between them. Here the CDR3 reads CASSISGDGYTF. The CDR3 DNA reads as TGTGCCAGTAGTATTTCAGGTGATGGCTACACCTTC.

V and J are TRBV19 and TRBJ2-5, with a possible D match to TRBD1 (6 bases). The CDR3 sequence is 14 residues long. V was shortened by 5 bases and J by 6 bases, with 16 bases between the two germline ends. The germline V gene has CDR1 LNHDA and CDR2 SQIVND (reference sequence). The CDR3 here is CASSLQGFEKTQYF. The CDR3 nucleotides read TGTGCCAGTAGTCTCCAGGGGTTCGAAAAGACCCAGTACTTC.

The genes are TRBV27 and TRBJ1-3; the match to TRBD2 covers 7 bases. The closer fit of TRBJ2-2 to the DNA end suggests the J call may be wrong. This CDR3 comprises 15 residues. CDR1 and CDR2 from the germline V gene are MNHEY and SMNVEV (reference sequence). The CDR3 here is CASSLIGLGTGELFF. As DNA, the CDR3 is TGTGCCAGCAGTTTAATTGGACTAGGCACCGGGGAGCTGTTTTTT.

This clone was seen a handful of times. The J gene is TRBJ2-3, the V gene TRBV6-1; TRBD1 aligns across 10 bases. The V gene's germline CDR1 is MNHNS and CDR2 SASEGT. V lost 4 bases, J lost 2 bases, and 3 bases stayed unmatched. The CDR3 totals 15 residues. CDR3 amino acids: CASSADRGTTDTQYF. As DNA, the CDR3 is TGTGCCAGCAGTGCGGACAGGGGGACCACAGATACGCAGTATTTT.

The rearrangement joins TRBV7-9 to TRBJ1-2; TRBD1 is a possible D gene (6 bases). The CDR3 is made up of 13 amino acids. V was pared by 3 bases and J by 8 bases, with 13 bases between. Germline V gives CDR1 SEHNR, CDR2 FQNEAQ (reference sequence). The CDR3, as DNA: TGTGCCAGCAGCTTGGACAGCCGCCTGGGCTACACCTTC. It yields the protein CASSLDSRLGYTF.

This chain uses TRBV19 with TRBJ1-5; TRBD1 matches 7 bases. The CDR3 is 14 residues long. Germline-derived CDR1 and CDR2 are LNHDA and SQIVND (reference sequence). Trimming took 6 bases from V and 6 from J; bases not matched to a gene: 8. CDR3: CASSPTGTSQPQHF. The DNA for the CDR3 is TGTGCCAGTAGCCCGACAGGGACCAGTCAGCCCCAGCATTTT.

The chain links TRBV6-4 to TRBJ2-1; D possibly corresponds to TRBD2 (5 bases). This CDR3 comprises 13 residues. Deletions cut 9 bases from V and 0 bases from J, with 9 bases between. Germline CDR1 is MRHNA and CDR2 is SNTAGT. The CDR3: CARRARSYNEQFF. In nucleotides, the CDR3 is TGTGCCAGGAGGGCCCGCTCCTACAATGAGCAGTTCTTC.

This chain links TRBV6-1 with TRBJ1-4; 8 bases agree with TRBD1. Germline CDR1 MNHNS, CDR2 SASEGT. The CDR3 totals 15 residues. V lost 4 bases to trimming and J lost 3 bases; unmatched junction nucleotides: 4. As DNA, the CDR3 is TGTGCCAGCAGTGTAGGACAGGGATCTAATGAAAAACTGTTTTTT. The encoded protein is CASSVGQGSNEKLFF.

The rearrangement joins TRBV6-5 to TRBJ1-1, with D possibly matching TRBD1 (6 bases). Trimming took off 5 bases at V and 3 bases at J, with 16 bases between the two ends. The germline CDR1 and CDR2 sequences are MNHEY and SVGAGI. The CDR3 covers 15 residues. Written as DNA, the CDR3 is TGTGCCAGCAGTAGCCCCGGGAGGGGGGACACTGAAGCTTTCTTT. Residues: CASSSPGRGDTEAFF.

The rearrangement uses TRBV27 and TRBJ2-3; TRBD2 matches 8 bases. Germline lookup yields CDR1 MNHEY and CDR2 SMNVEV (reference sequence). CDR3 length: 16 residues. V dropped 10 bases and J dropped 2; count of bases not matched to a gene: 14. The CDR3 protein is CATRGGGYRDTDTQYF. The CDR3 DNA follows: TGTGCCACCAGAGGCGGGGGGTACCGAGACACAGATACGCAGTATTTT.

This clone was counted a single time. The chain links TRBV28 to TRBJ2-5; D possibly corresponds to TRBD1 (5 bases). The V end was cut by 2 bases, the J end by 0 bases, with 13 bases between. Germline-derived CDR1 and CDR2 are MDHEN and SYDVKM. The CDR3 runs 16 residues. The CDR3, as DNA: TGTGCCAGCAGTTTAGGCAGGGCGGTCGACCAAGAGACCCAGTACTTC. This sequence encodes CASSLGRAVDQETQYF.

CDR3 protein: CASSSAAGVNNEQFF. CDR3 bases: TGTGCCAGCAGCTCCGCAGCGGGGGTCAACAATGAGCAGTTCTTC. The chain combines TRBV7-9 with TRBJ2-1, with 8 positions matching TRBD2. Germline loops: CDR1 SEHNR, CDR2 FQNEAQ (reference sequence). The CDR3 sequence is 15 residues long. V gave up 4 bases and J gave up 5 bases; unmatched junction bases: 7.

This chain joins TRBV10-2 and TRBJ1-1; 11 bases agree with TRBD1. This CDR3 has 14 amino acids. Germline CDR1 and CDR2: WSHSY and SAAADI. Germline trimming cut 5 bases from V and 5 bases from J; bases unmatched to any gene: 4. CDR3 loop: CASSKDRGHTEAFF. The CDR3 DNA is TGCGCCAGCAGTAAGGACAGGGGGCATACTGAAGCTTTCTTT.

V gene TRBV7-9 combines with J gene TRBJ1-3; 7 nucleotides agree with TRBD1. This CDR3 contains 16 residues. The germline V gene encodes CDR1 SEHNR and CDR2 FQNEAQ (reference sequence). J gave up 0 bases and V 10 bases, and 12 bases lay outside the gene matches. CDR3: CATLTGDPSSGNTIYF. As DNA, the CDR3 is TGTGCCACCCTCACAGGGGACCCGAGCTCTGGAAACACCATATATTTT.

The chain carries TRBV4-1 and TRBJ2-5; no clear D gene. This CDR3 has 13 amino acids. Germline-derived CDR1 and CDR2 are MGHRA and YSYEKL. Trimming removed 1 base at V and 4 bases at J, with 7 bases between. In nucleotides, the CDR3 is TGCGCCAGCAGCCAAGTGTTGCGAGAGACCCAGTACTTC. This codes for CASSQVLRETQYF.

The chain combines TRBV9 with TRBJ2-7; D might be TRBD2 (5 bases). CDR3 length: 16 residues. Trimming cost V 3 bases and J 5 bases, with 21 bases left between them. In germline, CDR1 is SGDLS, CDR2 YYNGEE. This CDR3 reads CASSEGRGPKPHEQYF. The CDR3 DNA follows: TGTGCCAGCAGCGAGGGCCGCGGGCCCAAGCCTCACGAGCAGTACTTC.

This clone has just a few counts. V usage is TRBV11-1 and J usage is TRBJ2-2; 11 bases fit TRBD2. Per germline, CDR1 SGHAT and CDR2 FQDESV (reference sequence). V was clipped by 6 bases and J by 5 bases; unmatched bases: 2. The CDR3 is 14 residues long. This CDR3 is CASRRLAGTGELFF. The CDR3 nucleotides are TGTGCCAGCAGACGACTAGCGGGGACCGGGGAGCTGTTTTTT. The entire variable domain, with the rest obtained from reference TRBV11-1 and TRBJ2-2, is as follows: EAEVAQSPRYKITEKSQAVAFWCDPISGHATLYWYRQILGQGPELLVQFQDESVVDDSQLPKDRFSAERLKGVDSTLKIQPAELGDSAMYLCASRRLAGTGELFFGEGSRLTVL.

V gene TRBV19 combines with J gene TRBJ1-5; D call uncertain. V lost 7 bases and J 3 bases, leaving 10 bases between the germline ends. The CDR3 is 13 residues long. Germline CDR1 LNHDA, CDR2 SQIVND (reference sequence). CDR3 residues: CASTSALNQPQHF. Written as DNA, the CDR3 is TGTGCCAGTACCAGCGCCCTCAATCAGCCCCAGCATTTT.

The rearrangement uses TRBV18 and TRBJ1-5, with D possibly TRBD1 on 6 matching bases. CDR3 length equals 13 residues. Trimming left V 3 bases short and J 9 bases short, with 12 bases between. Germline CDR1 KGHSH, CDR2 LQKENI. CDR3 sequence (DNA): TGTGCCAGCTCACCGGACAGATTGGGGCCCCAGCATTTT. Amino acid sequence: CASSPDRLGPQHF.